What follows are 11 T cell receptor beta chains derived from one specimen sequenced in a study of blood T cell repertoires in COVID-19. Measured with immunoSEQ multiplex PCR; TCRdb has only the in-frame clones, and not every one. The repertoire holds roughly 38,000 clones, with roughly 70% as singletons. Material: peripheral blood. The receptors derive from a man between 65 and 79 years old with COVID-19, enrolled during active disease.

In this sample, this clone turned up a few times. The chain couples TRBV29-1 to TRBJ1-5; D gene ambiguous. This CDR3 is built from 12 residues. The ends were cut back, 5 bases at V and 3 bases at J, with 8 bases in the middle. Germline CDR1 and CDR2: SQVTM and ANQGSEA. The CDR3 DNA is TGCAGCGTTCGGAGGGACAATCAGCCCCAGCATTTT. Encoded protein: CSVRRDNQPQHF.

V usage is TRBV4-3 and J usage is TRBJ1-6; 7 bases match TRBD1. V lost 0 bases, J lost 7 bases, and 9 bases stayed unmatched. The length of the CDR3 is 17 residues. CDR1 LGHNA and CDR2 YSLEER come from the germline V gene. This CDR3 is CASSQDGTARGNSPLHF. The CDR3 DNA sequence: TGCGCCAGCAGCCAAGACGGGACAGCTCGAGGCAATTCACCCCTCCACTTT.

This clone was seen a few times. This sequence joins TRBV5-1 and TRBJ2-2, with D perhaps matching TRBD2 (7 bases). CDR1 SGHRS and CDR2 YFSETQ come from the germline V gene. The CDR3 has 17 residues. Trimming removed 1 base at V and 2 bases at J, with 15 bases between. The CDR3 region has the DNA TGCGCCAGCAGCTTGAGACCCACGGGGGGCAACACCGGGGAGCTGTTTTTT. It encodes CASSLRPTGGNTGELFF.

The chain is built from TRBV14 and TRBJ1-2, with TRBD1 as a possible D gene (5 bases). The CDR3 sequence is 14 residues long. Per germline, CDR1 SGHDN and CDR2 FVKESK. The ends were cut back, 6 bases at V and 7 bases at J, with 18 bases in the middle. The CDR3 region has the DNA TGTGCCAGCAGTCCCGGGACTTTGGGTCTTGGCTACACCTTC. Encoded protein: CASSPGTLGLGYTF.

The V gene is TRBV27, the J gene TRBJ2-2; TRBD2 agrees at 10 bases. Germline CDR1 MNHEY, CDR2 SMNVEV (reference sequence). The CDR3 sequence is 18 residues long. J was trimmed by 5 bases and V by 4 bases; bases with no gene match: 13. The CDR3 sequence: CASSSLLSGGLQTGELFF. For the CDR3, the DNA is TGTGCCAGCAGTTCTCTTCTTAGCGGGGGGCTACAAACCGGGGAGCTGTTTTTT.

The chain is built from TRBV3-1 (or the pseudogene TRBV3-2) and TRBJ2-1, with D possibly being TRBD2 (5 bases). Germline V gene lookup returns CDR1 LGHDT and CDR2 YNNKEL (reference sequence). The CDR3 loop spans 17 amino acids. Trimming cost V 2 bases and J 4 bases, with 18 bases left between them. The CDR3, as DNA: TGTGCCAGCAGCCAACGGGGTGTCACCCCCCTTTACAATGAGCAGTTCTTC. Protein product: CASSQRGVTPLYNEQFF.

The CDR3 DNA sequence: TGCGCCAGCAGCTTCAGGGCAGATACGCAGTATTTT. As protein: CASSFRADTQYF. The rearrangement links TRBV5-1 to TRBJ2-3, with a possible D match to TRBD1 (5 bases). V shed 2 bases and J shed 4 bases, with 5 bases lying between them. The CDR3 has 12 residues. Per germline, CDR1 SGHRS and CDR2 YFSETQ. The variable domain in full, with the rest retrieved from reference TRBV5-1 and TRBJ2-3, is KAGVTQTPRYLIKTRGQQVTLSCSPISGHRSVSWYQQTPGQGLQFLFEYFSETQRNKGNFPGRFSGRQFSNSRSEMNVSTLELGDSALYLCASSFRADTQYFGPGTRLTVL.

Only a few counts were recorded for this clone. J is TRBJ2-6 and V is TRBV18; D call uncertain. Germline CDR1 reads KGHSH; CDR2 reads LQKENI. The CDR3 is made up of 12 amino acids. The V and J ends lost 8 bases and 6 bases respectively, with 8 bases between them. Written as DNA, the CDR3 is TGTGCCAGCCTACTCCCGGCCAACGTCCTGACTTTC. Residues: CASLLPANVLTF.

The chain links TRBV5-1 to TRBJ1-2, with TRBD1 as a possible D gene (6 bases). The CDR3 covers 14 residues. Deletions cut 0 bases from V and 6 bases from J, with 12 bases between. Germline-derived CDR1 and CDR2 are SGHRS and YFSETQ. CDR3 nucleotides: TGCGCCAGCAGCTTGGGTAACCAGGGGAATGGCTACACCTTC. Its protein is CASSLGNQGNGYTF.

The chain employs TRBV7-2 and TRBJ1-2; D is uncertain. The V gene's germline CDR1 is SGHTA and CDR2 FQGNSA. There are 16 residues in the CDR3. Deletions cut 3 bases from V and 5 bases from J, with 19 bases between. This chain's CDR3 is CASSFTAPSSLYGYTF. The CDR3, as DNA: TGTGCCAGCAGCTTTACAGCCCCCTCTTCTCTTTATGGCTACACCTTC. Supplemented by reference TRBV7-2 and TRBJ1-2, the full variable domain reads GAGVSQSPSNKVTEKGKDVELRCDPISGHTALYWYRQSLGQGLEFLIYFQGNSAPDKSGLPSDRFSAERTGGSVSTLTIQRTQQEDSAVYLCASSFTAPSSLYGYTFGSGTRLTVV.

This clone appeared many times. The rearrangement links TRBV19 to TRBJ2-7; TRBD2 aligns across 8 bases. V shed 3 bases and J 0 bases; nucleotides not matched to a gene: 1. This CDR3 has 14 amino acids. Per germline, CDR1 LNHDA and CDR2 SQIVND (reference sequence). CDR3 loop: CASSIAGGSYEQYF. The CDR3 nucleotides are TGTGCCAGTAGTATCGCGGGGGGCTCCTACGAGCAGTACTTC. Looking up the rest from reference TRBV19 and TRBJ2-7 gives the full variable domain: DGGITQSPKYLFRKEGQNVTLSCEQNLNHDAMYWYRQDPGQGLRLIYYSQIVNDFQKGDIAEGYSVSREKKESFPLTVTSAQKNPTAFYLCASSIAGGSYEQYFGPGTRLTVT.